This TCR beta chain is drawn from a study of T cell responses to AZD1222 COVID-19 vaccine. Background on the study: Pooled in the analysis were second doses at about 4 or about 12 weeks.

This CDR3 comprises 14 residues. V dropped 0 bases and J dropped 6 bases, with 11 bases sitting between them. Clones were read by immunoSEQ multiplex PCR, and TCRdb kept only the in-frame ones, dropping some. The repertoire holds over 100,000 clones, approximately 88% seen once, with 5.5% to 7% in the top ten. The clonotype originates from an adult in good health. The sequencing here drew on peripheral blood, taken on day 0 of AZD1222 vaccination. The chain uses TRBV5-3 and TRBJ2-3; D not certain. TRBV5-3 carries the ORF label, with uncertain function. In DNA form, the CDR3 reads TGTGCCAGAAGCTTGGAACCAGCTTCTGATACGCAGTATTTT. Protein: CARSLEPASDTQYF.